These 27 T cell receptor beta chains were all obtained from the same sample, sequenced in a study of shared clonotypes between healthy human individuals. This table comes from immunoSEQ multiplex PCR, and its TCRdb copy is limited to in-frame clones, with some not included. The sample lists around 2.5 million clones, approximately 93% seen once, with 0.36% in the top ten. The material sequenced was naive CD4+ T cells from PBMCs. Subset specified: CD45RA+ positively selected. These receptors all come from a man in his late teens or twenties in good health. Some clones in this sample may be carry-over from other donors' samples.

V usage is TRBV5-1 and J usage is TRBJ1-1; 7 bases map to TRBD1. Germline V gives CDR1 SGHRS, CDR2 YFSETQ. This CDR3 has 13 residues. J was trimmed by 2 bases and V by 9 bases; bases with no gene match: 7. CDR3 region: CATRDRDNTEAFF. The CDR3 DNA is TGCGCCACCCGGGACAGAGACAACACTGAAGCTTTCTTT. The variable domain in full, with the rest retrieved from reference TRBV5-1 and TRBJ1-1, is KAGVTQTPRYLIKTRGQQVTLSCSPISGHRSVSWYQQTPGQGLQFLFEYFSETQRNKGNFPGRFSGRQFSNSRSEMNVSTLELGDSALYLCATRDRDNTEAFFGQGTRLTVV.

A word on this clone: The sample holds other DNA sequences that translate to the same CDR3. This rearrangement joins TRBV28 to TRBJ2-3; D is uncertain. Trimming pared 6 bases from V and 1 base from J, leaving 5 bases between. Germline CDR1 is MDHEN and CDR2 is SYDVKM. The CDR3 spans 12 residues. This CDR3 reads CASSPRTDTQYF. In DNA form, the CDR3 reads TGTGCCAGCAGCCCCCGCACAGATACGCAGTATTTT.

This rearrangement joins TRBV19 to TRBJ2-1, with D perhaps matching TRBD2 (6 bases). The V gene lost 3 bases and the J gene lost 6 bases, with 9 bases spanning the gap. This CDR3 comprises 13 residues. Germline values: CDR1 LNHDA, CDR2 SQIVND (reference sequence). CDR3 sequence: CASSIRLVNEQFF. In DNA form, the CDR3 reads TGTGCCAGTAGTATTCGACTAGTCAATGAGCAGTTCTTC.

The gene calls are TRBV2 and TRBJ2-2; possibly TRBD2 for D (6 bases). Germline assignment: CDR1 SNHLY and CDR2 FYNNEI. The CDR3 is made up of 14 amino acids. The V end was cut by 6 bases, the J end by 3 bases, with 11 bases between. The CDR3 protein is CASSLRRDTGELFF. The CDR3 DNA sequence: TGTGCCAGCAGCTTGAGGAGGGACACCGGGGAGCTGTTTTTT. Full variable domain (missing parts from reference TRBV2 and TRBJ2-2): EPEVTQTPSHQVTQMGQEVILRCVPISNHLYFYWYRQILGQKVEFLVSFYNNEISEKSEIFDDQFSVERPDGSNFTLKIRSTKLEDSAMYFCASSLRRDTGELFFGEGSRLTVL.

The gene calls are TRBV6-4 and TRBJ2-2, with TRBD1 as a possible D gene (5 bases). The CDR3 loop spans 14 amino acids. Trimming took 6 bases from V and 5 from J, leaving 13 bases between them. Germline V gene data show CDR1 as MRHNA and CDR2 as SNTAGT. The CDR3 nucleotides read TGTGCCAGCAGCTATGACAGTTCTACCGGGGAGCTGTTTTTT. Its protein is CASSYDSSTGELFF.

The chain couples TRBV6-1 to TRBJ2-7; 10 bases are a match to TRBD1. Looked up from germline, CDR1 is MNHNS and CDR2 is SASEGT. The CDR3 extends over 14 amino acids. The V and J ends lost 6 bases and 5 bases, in that order; junction bases with no gene match: 7. This chain's CDR3 is CASRTGTGVHEQYF. In DNA form, the CDR3 reads TGTGCCAGCAGGACCGGGACAGGGGTCCACGAGCAGTACTTC.

About this clone itself: One end of the junction fails to match germline, which may point to a read error. The gene calls are TRBV28 and TRBJ2-4; D gene ambiguous. CDR1 and CDR2 from the germline V gene are MDHEN and SYDVKM. The CDR3 is made up of 15 amino acids. In DNA, the CDR3 is TGTGCCATCAGTAAGGGCGTTTTAACCAAAAACATTCAGTACTTC. It is translated as CAISKGVLTKNIQYF. Full variable domain (remainder filled in from reference TRBV28 and TRBJ2-4): DVKVTQSSRYLVKRTGEKVFLECVQDMDHENMFWYRQDPGLGLRLIYFSYDVKMKEKGDIPEGYSVSREKKERFSLILESASTNQTSMYLCAISKGVLTKNIQYFGAGTRLSVL.

The CDR3 loop reads CASIPGGTGGYGYTF. For the CDR3, the DNA is TGTGCCAGCATCCCCGGCGGGACAGGGGGCTATGGCTACACCTTC. J is TRBJ1-2 and V is TRBV28; 11 bases fit TRBD1. The CDR3 runs to 15 residues. V shed 7 bases, J shed 4 bases, and the junction held 8 bases outside the gene matches. CDR1 is MDHEN, CDR2 SYDVKM, per germline.

The rearrangement uses TRBV5-1 and TRBJ2-3; D gene unclear. The CDR3 sequence is 14 residues long. CDR1 SGHRS and CDR2 YFSETQ come from the germline V gene. Trimming took off 2 bases at V and 0 bases at J, with 7 bases between the two ends. The CDR3 is CASSFTDSTDTQYF. The CDR3 DNA follows: TGCGCCAGCAGCTTTACTGACAGCACAGATACGCAGTATTTT.

The chain uses TRBV18 and TRBJ2-1, with D hard to call. The germline V and J ends were trimmed by 6 bases and 0 bases, with 15 bases remaining between them. Germline CDR1 is KGHSH and CDR2 is LQKENI. The CDR3 runs to 16 residues. CDR3 bases: TGTGCCAGCTCCCCCGTAGGCACCGGCTCCTACAATGAGCAGTTCTTC. Translating gives CASSPVGTGSYNEQFF.

The rearrangement joins TRBV5-4 to TRBJ1-4; a possible D gene is TRBD1 (6 bases). CDR3 size: 15 residues. Deletions cut 3 bases from V and 3 bases from J, with 12 bases between. Germline V lookup: CDR1 SGHNT, CDR2 YYREEE (reference sequence). CDR3: CASSSSRGSNEKLFF. The CDR3 DNA follows: TGTGCCAGCAGCTCGTCCAGGGGATCTAATGAAAAACTGTTTTTT.

The chain is built from TRBV7-9 and TRBJ2-3; D may be TRBD2 (5 bases). Trimming stripped 5 bases from V and 0 bases from J, with 12 bases between. The CDR3 sequence is 15 residues long. The V gene's germline CDR1 is SEHNR and CDR2 FQNEAQ (reference sequence). This CDR3 is CASSPSGSSTDTQYF. CDR3 nucleotides: TGTGCCAGCAGCCCAAGCGGCTCCAGCACAGATACGCAGTATTTT.

V is TRBV5-6 and J is TRBJ2-6; TRBD1 agrees at 9 bases. Trimming took 4 bases from V and 0 from J; bases not matched to a gene: 8. This CDR3 is built from 18 residues. Germline lookup yields CDR1 SGHDT and CDR2 YYEEEE. CDR3 in DNA: TGTGCCAGCAGCCCGCCGGGACAGGGTTACTCTGGGGCCAACGTCCTGACTTTC. The encoded protein is CASSPPGQGYSGANVLTF.

The J gene is TRBJ2-2, the V gene TRBV7-2; D is undetermined. CDR1 and CDR2 from the germline V gene are SGHTA and FQGNSA. The CDR3 contains 15 residues. Trimming pared 3 bases from V and 1 base from J, leaving 9 bases between. The CDR3 DNA reads as TGTGCCAGCAGCTTTCGAAACAGGAACACCGGGGAGCTGTTTTTT. Residues: CASSFRNRNTGELFF.

The V gene is TRBV28, the J gene TRBJ1-1; 10 nucleotides agree with TRBD1. The CDR3 extends over 15 amino acids. The germline gives CDR1 MDHEN, CDR2 SYDVKM. After removal of 5 bases from V and 5 bases from J, the junction contained 8 bases not matched to a gene. In DNA form, the CDR3 reads TGTGCCAGCAGTATACCGGACAGGGGGGATACTGAAGCTTTCTTT. The encoded protein is CASSIPDRGDTEAFF.

The chain combines TRBV29-1 with TRBJ2-3; weak D call: TRBD2 (6 bases). There are 14 residues in the CDR3. V lost 4 bases to trimming and J lost 3 bases, with 14 bases between them. Germline CDR1 is SQVTM and CDR2 is ANQGSEA. CDR3 nucleotides: TGCAGCGTTGGGACTACCTCCGGGACAGATACGCAGTATTTT. Its translation is CSVGTTSGTDTQYF.

The table lists this clone with a count of one. This chain joins TRBV19 and TRBJ2-7; a possible D gene is TRBD1 (5 bases). The CDR3 has 12 amino acids. Trimming removed 5 bases from V and 6 bases from J, with 11 bases in between. In germline, CDR1 is LNHDA, CDR2 SQIVND (reference sequence). The chain's CDR3 is CASSHRFGEQYF. In DNA form, the CDR3 reads TGTGCCAGTAGTCACAGGTTTGGCGAGCAGTACTTC.

This chain joins TRBV20-1 and TRBJ2-1; D is possibly TRBD2 (6 bases). V lost 5 bases to trimming and J lost 10 bases, with 9 bases between them. Germline CDR1 is DFQATT and CDR2 is SNEGSKA (reference sequence). This CDR3 has 10 residues. The chain's CDR3 is CSAVLAEQFF. Here the CDR3 DNA reads TGCAGTGCTGTTCTAGCGGAGCAGTTCTTC.

This chain uses TRBV4-1 with TRBJ2-1; TRBD2 matches 12 bases. The germline gives CDR1 MGHRA, CDR2 YSYEKL. J gave up 3 bases and V 2 bases, and 11 bases lay outside the gene matches. This CDR3 contains 19 residues. The CDR3 here is CASSQSRLAGVSYYNEQFF. CDR3 bases: TGCGCCAGCAGCCAATCGCGACTAGCGGGAGTAAGTTACTACAATGAGCAGTTCTTC.

Details on this clone: Other DNA sequences in the sample encode the same CDR3. The CDR3 nucleotides read TGTGCCAGCAGCCGGGGGGGATACTCCTACAATGAGCAGTTCTTC. Its translation is CASSRGGYSYNEQFF. The chain combines TRBV9 with TRBJ2-1; TRBD2 matches at 8 bases. Germline loops: CDR1 SGDLS, CDR2 YYNGEE. Trimming removed 4 bases from V and 0 bases from J; junction bases left unmatched: 3. This CDR3 has 15 amino acids.

CDR3 sequence: CASSSFPGTGYNEQFF. For the CDR3, the DNA is TGTGCCAGCAGCTCGTTTCCCGGGACAGGCTACAATGAGCAGTTCTTC. The chain recombines TRBV11-2 with TRBJ2-1; the match to TRBD1 covers 8 bases. Germline V gene lookup returns CDR1 SGHAT and CDR2 FQNNGV. The V gene end was trimmed by 4 bases and the J gene end by 3 bases; junction bases not matched to a gene: 8. The CDR3 has 16 residues.

The chain uses TRBV4-2 and TRBJ2-7; unclear D gene. Trimming stripped 7 bases from V and 6 bases from J, with 13 bases between. The CDR3 is 12 amino acids. Germline V lookup: CDR1 LGHNA, CDR2 YNFKEQ. The CDR3 here is CASTSPVGEQYF. The CDR3 DNA follows: TGTGCCAGCACCTCCCCCGTCGGCGAGCAGTACTTC.

V usage is TRBV7-9 and J usage is TRBJ1-5; tentative D call: TRBD1 (5 bases). Between the trimmed V and J ends, which lost 0 bases and 8 bases, there was a span of 17 bases. The CDR3 covers 16 residues. CDR1 and CDR2 from the germline V gene are SEHNR and FQNEAQ (reference sequence). The CDR3 nucleotides are TGTGCCAGCAGCTTAGCCCACGGGACCGCTCGGGAGCCCCAGCATTTT. Translating it yields CASSLAHGTAREPQHF.

Concerning this clone: Other nucleotide sequences from this sample produce the same CDR3. The rearrangement uses TRBV30 and TRBJ2-5; D is unclear. CDR3 length: 12 amino acids. V was trimmed by 0 bases and J by 5 bases, leaving 7 bases between them. CDR1 is GTSNPN, CDR2 SVGIG, per germline (reference sequence). This CDR3 reads CAWSVLGETQYF. Written as DNA, the CDR3 is TGTGCCTGGAGTGTACTTGGTGAGACCCAGTACTTC.

The chain is built from TRBV5-5 and TRBJ2-2, with D uncertain. This CDR3 spans 14 amino acids. Germline values: CDR1 SGHKS, CDR2 YYEKEE (reference sequence). Trimming took 1 base from V and 6 from J, leaving 10 bases between them. CDR3 residues: CASSLNWPAGELFF. CDR3 coding DNA: TGTGCCAGCAGCTTGAACTGGCCGGCCGGGGAGCTGTTTTTT.

This chain joins TRBV4-2 and TRBJ1-6; possibly TRBD1 for D (5 bases). Germline CDR1 reads LGHNA; CDR2 reads YNFKEQ. This CDR3 has 17 amino acids. Trimming took off 4 bases at V and 8 bases at J, with 21 bases between the two ends. In DNA, the CDR3 is TGTGCCAGCAGCCTTCTCTCCCCAGGGACTAGCGATTCACCCCTCCACTTT. Amino acid sequence: CASSLLSPGTSDSPLHF.

Of note for this clone: Likely a read error: the CDR3 ends without its conserved phenylalanine or tryptophan. It is unclear where the CDR3 begins or ends on the DNA, so no DNA is shown, and the CDR3 is as TCRdb lists it. V usage is TRBV19 and J usage is TRBJ2-7; the table's TRBD2 call for D was not verified on the DNA. Germline assignment: CDR1 LNHDA and CDR2 SQIVND (reference sequence). The CDR3 has 13 amino acids, counting both end residues. This CDR3 is CASSIRDGGTTAI.